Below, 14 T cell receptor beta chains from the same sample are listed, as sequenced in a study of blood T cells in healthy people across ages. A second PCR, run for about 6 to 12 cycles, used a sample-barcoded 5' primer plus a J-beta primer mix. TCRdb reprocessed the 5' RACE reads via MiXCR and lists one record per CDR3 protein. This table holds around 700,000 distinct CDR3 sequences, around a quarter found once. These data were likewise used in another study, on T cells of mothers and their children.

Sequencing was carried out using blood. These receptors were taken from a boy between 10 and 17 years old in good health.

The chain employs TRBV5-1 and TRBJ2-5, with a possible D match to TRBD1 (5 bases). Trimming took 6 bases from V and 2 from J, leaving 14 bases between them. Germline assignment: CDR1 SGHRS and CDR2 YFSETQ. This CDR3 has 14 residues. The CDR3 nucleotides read TGCGCCAGCAACCCCGCAGGGATACAAGAGACCCAGTACTTC. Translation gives CASNPAGIQETQYF.

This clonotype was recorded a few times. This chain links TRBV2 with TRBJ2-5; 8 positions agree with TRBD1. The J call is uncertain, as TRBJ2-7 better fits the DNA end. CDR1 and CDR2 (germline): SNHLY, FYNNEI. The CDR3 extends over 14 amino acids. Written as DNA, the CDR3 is TGTGCCAGCATTTGGACAGGGAACTCCTACGAGCAGTACTTC. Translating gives CASIWTGNSYEQYF.

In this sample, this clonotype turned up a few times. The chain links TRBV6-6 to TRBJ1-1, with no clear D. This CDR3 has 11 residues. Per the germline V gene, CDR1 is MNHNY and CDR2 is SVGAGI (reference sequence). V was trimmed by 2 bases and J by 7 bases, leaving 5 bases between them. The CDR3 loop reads CASSYGVEAFF. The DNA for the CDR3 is TGTGCCAGCAGTTACGGGGTTGAAGCTTTCTTT.

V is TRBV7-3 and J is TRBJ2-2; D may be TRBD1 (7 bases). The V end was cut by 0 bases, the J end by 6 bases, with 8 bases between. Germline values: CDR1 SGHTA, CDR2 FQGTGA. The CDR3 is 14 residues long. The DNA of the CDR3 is TGTGCCAGCAGCTTAACCAGGGGGGCCGGGGAGCTGTTTTTT. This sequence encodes CASSLTRGAGELFF.

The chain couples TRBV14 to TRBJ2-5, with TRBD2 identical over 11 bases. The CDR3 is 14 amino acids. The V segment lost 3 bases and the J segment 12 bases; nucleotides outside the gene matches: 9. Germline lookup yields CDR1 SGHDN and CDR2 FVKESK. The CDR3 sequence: CASSHTSGGQRKYF. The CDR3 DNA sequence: TGTGCCAGCAGCCACACTAGCGGGGGCCAAAGAAAGTACTTC.

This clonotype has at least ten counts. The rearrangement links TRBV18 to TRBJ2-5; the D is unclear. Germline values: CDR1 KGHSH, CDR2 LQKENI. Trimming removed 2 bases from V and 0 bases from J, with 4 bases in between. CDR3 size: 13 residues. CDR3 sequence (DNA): TGTGCCAGCTCACCAACGTACCAAGAGACCCAGTACTTC. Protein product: CASSPTYQETQYF. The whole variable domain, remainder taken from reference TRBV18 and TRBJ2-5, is NAGVMQNPRHLVRRRGQEARLRCSPMKGHSHVYWYRQLPEEGLKFMVYLQKENIIDESGMPKERFSAEFPKEGPSILRIQQVVRGDSAAYFCASSPTYQETQYFGPGTRLLVL.

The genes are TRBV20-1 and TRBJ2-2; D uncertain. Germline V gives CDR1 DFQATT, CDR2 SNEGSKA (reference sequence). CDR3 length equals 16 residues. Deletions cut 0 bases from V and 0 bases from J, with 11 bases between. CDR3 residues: CSARDLAPANTGELFF. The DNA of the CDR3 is TGCAGTGCTAGAGATCTTGCGCCAGCGAACACCGGGGAGCTGTTTTTT.

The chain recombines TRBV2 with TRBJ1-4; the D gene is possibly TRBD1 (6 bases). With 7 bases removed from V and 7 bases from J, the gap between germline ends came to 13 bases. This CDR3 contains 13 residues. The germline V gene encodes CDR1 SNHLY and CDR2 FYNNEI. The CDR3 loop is CASIYRGGEKLFF. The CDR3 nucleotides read TGTGCCAGCATTTACAGAGGGGGTGAAAAACTGTTTTTT.

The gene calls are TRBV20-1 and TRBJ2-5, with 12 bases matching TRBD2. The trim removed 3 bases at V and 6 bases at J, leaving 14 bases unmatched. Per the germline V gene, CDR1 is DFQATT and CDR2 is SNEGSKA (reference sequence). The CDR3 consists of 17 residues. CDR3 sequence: CSARATSGRNPMQTQYF. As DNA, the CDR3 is TGCAGTGCTAGGGCGACTAGCGGGAGAAACCCCATGCAGACCCAGTACTTC.

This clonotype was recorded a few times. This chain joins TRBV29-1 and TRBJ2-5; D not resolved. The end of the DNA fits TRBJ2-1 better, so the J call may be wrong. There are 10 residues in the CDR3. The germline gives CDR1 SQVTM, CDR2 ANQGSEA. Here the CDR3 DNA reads TGCAGCGTAGGGCCCAATGAGCAGTTCTTC. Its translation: CSVGPNEQFF.

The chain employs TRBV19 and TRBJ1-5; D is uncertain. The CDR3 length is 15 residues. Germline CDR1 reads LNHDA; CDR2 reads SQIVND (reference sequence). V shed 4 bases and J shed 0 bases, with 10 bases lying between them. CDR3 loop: CASSRAGPSNQPQHF. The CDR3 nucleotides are TGTGCCAGTAGTAGGGCAGGCCCTAGCAATCAGCCCCAGCATTTT.

The CDR3 nucleotides read TGTGCCAGCAGCCAAATGTCCCGCCCACCCAACACTGAAGCTTTCTTT. Protein product: CASSQMSRPPNTEAFF. The chain combines TRBV3-1 with TRBJ1-1; D call uncertain. V was pared by 2 bases and J by 2 bases, with 15 bases between. There are 16 residues in the CDR3. Germline lookup yields CDR1 LGHDT and CDR2 YNNKEL (reference sequence).

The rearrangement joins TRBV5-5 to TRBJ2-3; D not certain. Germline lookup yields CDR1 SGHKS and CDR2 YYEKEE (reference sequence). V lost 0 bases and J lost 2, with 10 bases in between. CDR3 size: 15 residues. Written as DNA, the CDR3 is TGTGCCAGCAGCTTGGAGAGACAACTCACAGATACGCAGTATTTT. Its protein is CASSLERQLTDTQYF.

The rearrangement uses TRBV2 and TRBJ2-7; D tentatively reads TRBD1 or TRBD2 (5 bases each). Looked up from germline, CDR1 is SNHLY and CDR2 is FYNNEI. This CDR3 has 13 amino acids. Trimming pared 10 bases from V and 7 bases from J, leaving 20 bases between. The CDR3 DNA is TGTGCCACCGGACGGGGCCCCTTCGGAGAGCAGTACTTC. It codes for CATGRGPFGEQYF.